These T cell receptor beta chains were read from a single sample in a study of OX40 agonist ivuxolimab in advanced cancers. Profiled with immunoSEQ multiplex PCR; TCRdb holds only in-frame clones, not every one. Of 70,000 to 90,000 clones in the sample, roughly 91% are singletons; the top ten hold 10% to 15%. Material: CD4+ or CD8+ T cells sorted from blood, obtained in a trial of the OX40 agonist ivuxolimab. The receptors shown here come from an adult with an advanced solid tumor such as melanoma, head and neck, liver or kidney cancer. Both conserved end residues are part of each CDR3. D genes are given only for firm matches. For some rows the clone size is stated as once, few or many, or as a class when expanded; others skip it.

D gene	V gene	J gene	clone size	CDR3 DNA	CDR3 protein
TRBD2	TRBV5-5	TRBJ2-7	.	TGTGCCAGCAGCTTCACTAGCGTTTCCTACGAGCAGTACTTC	CASSFTSVSYEQYF
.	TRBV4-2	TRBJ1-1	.	TGTGCCAGCAGCCAACGTTTGAACACTGAAGCTTTCTTT	CASSQRLNTEAFF
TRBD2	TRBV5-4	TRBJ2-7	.	TGTGCCAGCAGCTCGGGGTTGACTAGCGGGAGTGTCTACGAGCAGTACTTC	CASSSGLTSGSVYEQYF
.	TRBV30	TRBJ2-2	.	TGTGCCTGGAGTTTGATAGTAATCGGGGAGCTGTTTTTT	CAWSLIVIGELFF
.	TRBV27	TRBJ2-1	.	TGTGCCAGCAGTTTTGGTCGCGTCCATGAGCAGTTCTTC	CASSFGRVHEQFF
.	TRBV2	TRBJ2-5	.	TGTGCCACCCAGAGGGTATGGGACGGAGAGACCCAGTACTTC	CATQRVWDGETQYF
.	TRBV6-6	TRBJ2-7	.	TGTGCCAGCAGTTACTTGTCAGGGAGCTCCTACGAGCAGTACTTC	CASSYLSGSSYEQYF
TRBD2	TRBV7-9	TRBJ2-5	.	TGTGCCAGCAGCCGCGCCTCGTTTTGGACTAGAGAACAAGAGACCCAGTACTTC	CASSRASFWTREQETQYF
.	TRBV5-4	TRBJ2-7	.	TGTGCCAGCAGCTTGATCCCCGGGGTGGGCTCCTACGAGCAGTACTTC	CASSLIPGVGSYEQYF
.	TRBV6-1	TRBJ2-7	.	TGTGCCAGCAGTTTTTCCTACGAGCAGTACTTC	CASSFSYEQYF
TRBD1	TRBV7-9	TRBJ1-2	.	TGTGCCAGCAGCTACCCGGGACAGCTAGGTGGGGAATATGGCTACACCTTC	CASSYPGQLGGEYGYTF
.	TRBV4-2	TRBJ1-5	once	TGTGCCAGCAGCCAGAGGCAGTTAAATCAGCCCCAGCATTTT	CASSQRQLNQPQHF
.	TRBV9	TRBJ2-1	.	TGTGCCAGCAGCGTAGCTATTTACAATGAGCAGTTCTTC	CASSVAIYNEQFF
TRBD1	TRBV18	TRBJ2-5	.	TGTGCCAGCTCAACAGGACAGGCTGGGGAGCAGTACTTC	CASSTGQAGEQYF
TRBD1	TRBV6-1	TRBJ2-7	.	TGTGCCAGCCCACGAGACAGGGGGACCTACGAGCAGTACTTC	CASPRDRGTYEQYF
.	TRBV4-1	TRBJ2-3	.	TGCGCCAGCAGCCATACAACTAGCACGGATACGCAGTATTTT	CASSHTTSTDTQYF
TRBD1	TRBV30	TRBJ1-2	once	TGTGCCTGGCACGGATACAGGGGTCGAAACTATGGCTACACCTTC	CAWHGYRGRNYGYTF
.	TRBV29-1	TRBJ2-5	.	TGCAGCGTTGGAGAGGGGGGGTCCCAGACCCAGTACTTC	CSVGEGGSQTQYF
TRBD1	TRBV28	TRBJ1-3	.	TGTGCCAGCAGGTCATCTGCGCGGGACAGGGGATACACCATATATTTT	CASRSSARDRGYTIYF
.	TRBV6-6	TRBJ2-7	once	TGTGCCAGCACCGGGACATCCTCTCCTTGGGAGCAGTACTTC	CASTGTSSPWEQYF
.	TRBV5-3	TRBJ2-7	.	TGTGCCAGCAGCCGTCCGACGCGCTCCTACGAGCAGTACTTC	CASSRPTRSYEQYF
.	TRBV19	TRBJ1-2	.	TGTGCCAGTAGTCCTCCACAGGGTCGCTATGGCTACACCTTC	CASSPPQGRYGYTF
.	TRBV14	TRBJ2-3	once	TGTGCCAGCAGCCAAGTCGACAGGCCCTCCACAGATACGCAGTATTTT	CASSQVDRPSTDTQYF
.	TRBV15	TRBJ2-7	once	TGTGCCACCAGCAGAGATCAGGAGCTGGAGCAGTACTTC	CATSRDQELEQYF